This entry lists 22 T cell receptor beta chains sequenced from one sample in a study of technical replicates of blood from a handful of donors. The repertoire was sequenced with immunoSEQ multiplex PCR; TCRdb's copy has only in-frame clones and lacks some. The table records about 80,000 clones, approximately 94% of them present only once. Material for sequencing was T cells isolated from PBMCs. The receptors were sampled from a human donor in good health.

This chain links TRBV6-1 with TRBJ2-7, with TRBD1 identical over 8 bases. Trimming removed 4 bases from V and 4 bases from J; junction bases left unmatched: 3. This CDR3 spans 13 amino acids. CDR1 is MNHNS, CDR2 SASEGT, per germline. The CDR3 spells CASSGTGLYEQYF. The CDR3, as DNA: TGTGCCAGCAGTGGGACAGGGTTATACGAGCAGTACTTC.

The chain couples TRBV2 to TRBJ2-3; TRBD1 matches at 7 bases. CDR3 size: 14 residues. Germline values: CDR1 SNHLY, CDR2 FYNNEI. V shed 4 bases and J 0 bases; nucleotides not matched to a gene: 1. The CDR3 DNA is TGTGCCAGCAGTGGACAGGGTAGCACAGATACGCAGTATTTT. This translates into CASSGQGSTDTQYF.

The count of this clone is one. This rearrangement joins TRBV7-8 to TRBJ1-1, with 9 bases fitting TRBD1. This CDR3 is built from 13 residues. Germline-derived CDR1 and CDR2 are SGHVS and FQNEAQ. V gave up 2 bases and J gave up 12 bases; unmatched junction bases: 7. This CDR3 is CASSLISGQGTFF. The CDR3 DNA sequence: TGTGCCAGCAGCTTAATAAGCGGACAGGGGACTTTCTTT.

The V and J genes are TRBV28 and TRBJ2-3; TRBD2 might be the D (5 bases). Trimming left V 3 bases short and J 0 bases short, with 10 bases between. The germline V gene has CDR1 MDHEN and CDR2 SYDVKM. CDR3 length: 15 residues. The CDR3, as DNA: TGTGCCAGCAGTTTTGGAGGCGGTAGCACAGATACGCAGTATTTT. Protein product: CASSFGGGSTDTQYF. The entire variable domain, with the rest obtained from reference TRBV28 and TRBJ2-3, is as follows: DVKVTQSSRYLVKRTGEKVFLECVQDMDHENMFWYRQDPGLGLRLIYFSYDVKMKEKGDIPEGYSVSREKKERFSLILESASTNQTSMYLCASSFGGGSTDTQYFGPGTRLTVL.

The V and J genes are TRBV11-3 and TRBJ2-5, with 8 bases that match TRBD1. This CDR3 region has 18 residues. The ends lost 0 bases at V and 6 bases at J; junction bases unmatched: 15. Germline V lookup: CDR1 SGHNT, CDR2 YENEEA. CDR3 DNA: TGTGCCAGCAGCTTAGACTTCAGGAGGACAGGGACGGAAAAGACCCAGTACTTC. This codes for CASSLDFRRTGTEKTQYF.

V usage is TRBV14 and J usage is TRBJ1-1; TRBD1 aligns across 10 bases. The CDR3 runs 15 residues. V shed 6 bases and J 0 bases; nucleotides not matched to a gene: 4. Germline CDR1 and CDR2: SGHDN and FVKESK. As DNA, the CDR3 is TGTGCCAGCAGAGGGACAGGGGAAGTGAACACTGAAGCTTTCTTT. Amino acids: CASRGTGEVNTEAFF.

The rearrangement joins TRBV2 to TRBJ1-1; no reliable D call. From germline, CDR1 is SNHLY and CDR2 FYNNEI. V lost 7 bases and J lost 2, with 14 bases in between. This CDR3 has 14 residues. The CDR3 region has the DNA TGTGCCAGCACAGGAGGCCTCCTTAACACTGAAGCTTTCTTT. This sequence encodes CASTGGLLNTEAFF.

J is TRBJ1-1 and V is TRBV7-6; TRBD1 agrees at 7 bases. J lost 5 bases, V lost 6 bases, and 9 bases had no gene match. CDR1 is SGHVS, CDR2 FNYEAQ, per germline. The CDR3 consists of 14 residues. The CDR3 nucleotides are TGTGCCAGCAGGAAGAACAGGGGTGGTACTGAAGCTTTCTTT. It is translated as CASRKNRGGTEAFF.

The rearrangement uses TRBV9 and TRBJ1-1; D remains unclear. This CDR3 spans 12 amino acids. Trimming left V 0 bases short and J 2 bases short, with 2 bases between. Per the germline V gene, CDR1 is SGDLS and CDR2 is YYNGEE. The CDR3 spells CASSVVNTEAFF. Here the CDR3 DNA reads TGTGCCAGCAGCGTAGTAAACACTGAAGCTTTCTTT.

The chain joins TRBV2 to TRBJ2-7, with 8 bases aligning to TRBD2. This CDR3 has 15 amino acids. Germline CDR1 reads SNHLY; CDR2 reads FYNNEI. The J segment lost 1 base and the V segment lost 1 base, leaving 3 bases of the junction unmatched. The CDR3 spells CASSEGSGVSYEQYF. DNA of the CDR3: TGTGCCAGCAGTGAAGGTAGCGGGGTATCCTACGAGCAGTACTTC. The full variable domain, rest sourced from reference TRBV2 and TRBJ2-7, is EPEVTQTPSHQVTQMGQEVILRCVPISNHLYFYWYRQILGQKVEFLVSFYNNEISEKSEIFDDQFSVERPDGSNFTLKIRSTKLEDSAMYFCASSEGSGVSYEQYFGPGTRLTVT.

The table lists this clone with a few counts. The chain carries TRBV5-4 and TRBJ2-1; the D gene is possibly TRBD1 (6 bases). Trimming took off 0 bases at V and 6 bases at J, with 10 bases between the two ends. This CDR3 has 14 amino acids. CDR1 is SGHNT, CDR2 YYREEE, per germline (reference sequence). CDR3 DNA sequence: TGTGCCAGCAGCTTGGGTGGGACACTCAATGAGCAGTTCTTC. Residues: CASSLGGTLNEQFF.

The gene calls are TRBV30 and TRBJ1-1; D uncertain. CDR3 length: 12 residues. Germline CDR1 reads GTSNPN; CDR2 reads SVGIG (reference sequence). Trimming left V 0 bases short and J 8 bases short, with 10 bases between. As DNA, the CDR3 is TGTGCCTGGAGTGTAATCCGGTCGGAAGCTTTCTTT. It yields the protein CAWSVIRSEAFF.

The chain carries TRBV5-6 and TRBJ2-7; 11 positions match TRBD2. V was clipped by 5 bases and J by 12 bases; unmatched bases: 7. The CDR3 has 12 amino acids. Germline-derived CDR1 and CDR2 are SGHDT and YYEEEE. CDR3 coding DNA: TGTGCCAGCAGTTTACTAGCGGGAGAACTGTACTTC. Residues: CASSLLAGELYF.

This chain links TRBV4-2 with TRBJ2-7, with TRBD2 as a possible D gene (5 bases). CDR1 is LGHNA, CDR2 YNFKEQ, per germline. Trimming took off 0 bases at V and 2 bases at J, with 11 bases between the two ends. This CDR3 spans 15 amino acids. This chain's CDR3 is CASSQDLRAPYEQYF. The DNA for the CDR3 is TGTGCCAGCAGCCAAGATTTGCGGGCTCCCTACGAGCAGTACTTC.

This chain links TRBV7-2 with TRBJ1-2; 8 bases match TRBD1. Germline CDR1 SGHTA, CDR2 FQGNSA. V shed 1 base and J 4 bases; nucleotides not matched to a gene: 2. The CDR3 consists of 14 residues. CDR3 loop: CASSLEGQGYGYTF. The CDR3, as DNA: TGTGCCAGCAGCTTAGAAGGACAGGGCTATGGCTACACCTTC.

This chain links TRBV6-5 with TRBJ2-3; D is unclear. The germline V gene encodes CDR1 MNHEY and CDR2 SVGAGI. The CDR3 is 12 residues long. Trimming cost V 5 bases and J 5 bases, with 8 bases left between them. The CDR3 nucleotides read TGTGCCAGCAGTCCTTCTGTAGATACGCAGTATTTT. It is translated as CASSPSVDTQYF.

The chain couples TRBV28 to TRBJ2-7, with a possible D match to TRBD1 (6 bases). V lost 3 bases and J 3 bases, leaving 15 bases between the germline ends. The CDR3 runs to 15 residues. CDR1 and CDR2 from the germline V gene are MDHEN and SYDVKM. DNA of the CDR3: TGTGCCAGCAGTTTGGCAGGGGTACTAAACTACGAGCAGTACTTC. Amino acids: CASSLAGVLNYEQYF.

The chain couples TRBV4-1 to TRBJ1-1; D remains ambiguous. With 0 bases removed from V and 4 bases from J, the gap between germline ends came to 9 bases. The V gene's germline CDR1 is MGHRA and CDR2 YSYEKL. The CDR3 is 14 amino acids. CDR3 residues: CASSQEGGSTEAFF. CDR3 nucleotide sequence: TGCGCCAGCAGCCAAGAGGGAGGGTCCACTGAAGCTTTCTTT.

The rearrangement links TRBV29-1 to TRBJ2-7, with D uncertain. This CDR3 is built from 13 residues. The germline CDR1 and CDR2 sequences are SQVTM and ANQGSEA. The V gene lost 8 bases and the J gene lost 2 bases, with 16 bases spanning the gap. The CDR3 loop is CSIRALGTYEQYF. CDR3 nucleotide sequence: TGCAGCATTCGTGCCCTGGGCACCTACGAGCAGTACTTC.

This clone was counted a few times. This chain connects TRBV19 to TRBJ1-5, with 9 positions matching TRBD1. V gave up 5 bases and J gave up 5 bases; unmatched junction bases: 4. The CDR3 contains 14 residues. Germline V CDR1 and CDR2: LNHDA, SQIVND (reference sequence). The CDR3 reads CASSGGQGHQPQHF. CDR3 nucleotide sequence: TGTGCCAGTAGTGGAGGACAGGGGCATCAGCCCCAGCATTTT.

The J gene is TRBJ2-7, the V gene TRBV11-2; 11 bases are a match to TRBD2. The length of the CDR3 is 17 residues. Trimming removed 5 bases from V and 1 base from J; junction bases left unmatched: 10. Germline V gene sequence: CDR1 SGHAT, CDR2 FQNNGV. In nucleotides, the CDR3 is TGTGCCAGCAGCAGTACTAGCGGGAGTTACCTTTCCTACGAGCAGTACTTC. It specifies CASSSTSGSYLSYEQYF.

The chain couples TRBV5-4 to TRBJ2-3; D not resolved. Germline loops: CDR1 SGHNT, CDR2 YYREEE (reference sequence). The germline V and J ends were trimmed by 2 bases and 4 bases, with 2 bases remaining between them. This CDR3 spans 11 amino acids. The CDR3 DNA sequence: TGTGCCAGCAGCTTCGCAGATACGCAGTATTTT. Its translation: CASSFADTQYF.